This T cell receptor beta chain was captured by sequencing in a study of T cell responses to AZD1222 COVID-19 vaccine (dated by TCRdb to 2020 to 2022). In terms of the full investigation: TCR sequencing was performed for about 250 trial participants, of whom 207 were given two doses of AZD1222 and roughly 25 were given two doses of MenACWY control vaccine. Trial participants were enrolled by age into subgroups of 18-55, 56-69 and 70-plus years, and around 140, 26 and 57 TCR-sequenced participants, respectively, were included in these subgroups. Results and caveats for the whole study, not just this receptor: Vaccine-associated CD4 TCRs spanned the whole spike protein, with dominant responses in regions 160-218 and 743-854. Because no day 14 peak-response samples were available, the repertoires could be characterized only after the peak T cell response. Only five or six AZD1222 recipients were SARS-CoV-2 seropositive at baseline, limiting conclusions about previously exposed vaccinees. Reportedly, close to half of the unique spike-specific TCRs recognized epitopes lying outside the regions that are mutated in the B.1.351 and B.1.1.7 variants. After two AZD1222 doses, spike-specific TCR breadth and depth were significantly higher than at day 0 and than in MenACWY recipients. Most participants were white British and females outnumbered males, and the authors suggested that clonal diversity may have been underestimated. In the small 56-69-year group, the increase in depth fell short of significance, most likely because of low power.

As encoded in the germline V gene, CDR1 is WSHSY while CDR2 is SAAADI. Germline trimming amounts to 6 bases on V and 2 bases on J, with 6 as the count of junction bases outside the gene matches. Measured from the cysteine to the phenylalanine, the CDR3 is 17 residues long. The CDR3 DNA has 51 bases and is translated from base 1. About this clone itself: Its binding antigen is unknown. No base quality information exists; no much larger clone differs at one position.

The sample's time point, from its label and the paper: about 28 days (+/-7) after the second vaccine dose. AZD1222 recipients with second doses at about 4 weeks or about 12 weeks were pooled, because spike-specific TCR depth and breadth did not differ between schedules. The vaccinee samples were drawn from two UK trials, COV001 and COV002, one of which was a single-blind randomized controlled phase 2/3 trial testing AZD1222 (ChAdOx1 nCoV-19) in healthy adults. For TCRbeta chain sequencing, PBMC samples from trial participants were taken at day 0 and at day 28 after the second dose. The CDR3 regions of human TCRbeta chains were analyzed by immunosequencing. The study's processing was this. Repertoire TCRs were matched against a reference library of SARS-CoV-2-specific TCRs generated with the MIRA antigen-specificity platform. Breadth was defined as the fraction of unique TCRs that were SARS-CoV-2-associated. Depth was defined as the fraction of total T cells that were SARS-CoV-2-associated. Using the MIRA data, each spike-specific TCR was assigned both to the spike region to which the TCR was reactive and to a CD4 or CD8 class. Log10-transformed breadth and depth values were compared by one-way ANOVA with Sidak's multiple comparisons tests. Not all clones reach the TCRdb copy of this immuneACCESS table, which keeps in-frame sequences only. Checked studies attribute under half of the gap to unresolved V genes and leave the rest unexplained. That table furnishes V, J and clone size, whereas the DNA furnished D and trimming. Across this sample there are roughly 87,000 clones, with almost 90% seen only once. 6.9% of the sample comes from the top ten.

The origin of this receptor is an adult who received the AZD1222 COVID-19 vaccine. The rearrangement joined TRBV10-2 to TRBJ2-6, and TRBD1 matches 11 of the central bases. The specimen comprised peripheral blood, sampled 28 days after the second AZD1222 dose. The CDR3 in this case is CASRGQGAFAGANVLTF. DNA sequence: TGCGCCAGCAGAGGACAGGGGGCGTTTGCTGGGGCCAACGTCCTGACTTTC.